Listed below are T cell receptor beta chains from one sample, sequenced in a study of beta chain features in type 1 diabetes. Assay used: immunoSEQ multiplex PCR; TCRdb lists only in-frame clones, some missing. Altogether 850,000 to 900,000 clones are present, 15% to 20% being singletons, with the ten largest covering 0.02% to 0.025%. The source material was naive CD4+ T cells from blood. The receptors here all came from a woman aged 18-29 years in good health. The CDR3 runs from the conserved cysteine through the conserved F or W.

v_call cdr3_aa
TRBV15 CATSRGGTSGQETQYF
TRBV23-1 CASQGLGGYF
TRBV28 CASSFHSGSGAYNEQFF
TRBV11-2 CASSPQLVEQFF
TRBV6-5 CATMGGGRYNEQFF
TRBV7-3 CASSLSGGNNEQFF
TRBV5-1 CASSLGQGQPQHF
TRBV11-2 CASSLREGSYNEQFF
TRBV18 CASSPSGLNYGYTF
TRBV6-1 CASSEPDRVWPQHF
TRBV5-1 CASSRGTSSYEQYF
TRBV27 CANSLQRGFVAGELFF
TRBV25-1 CASSDRGSLSATQYF
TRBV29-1 CSVASSGANVLTF
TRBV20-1 CSAYRGETQYF
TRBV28 CASSFRTSSTDTQYF
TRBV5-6 CASSLVGQPQHF
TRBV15 CATSRTGGMANYGYTF
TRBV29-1 CSVGAYEQFF
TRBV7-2 CASTLAMKHGPNQPQHF
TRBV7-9 CASSLAGGSRNTIYF
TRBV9 CASSPTTGLSFGYTF
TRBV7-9 CASSLGNGEETQYF
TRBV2 CASRGRNNQPQHF
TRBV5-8 CASSLVAVDIGELFF
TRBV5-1 CASRGLADNTGELFF
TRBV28 CASWGVGEQYF
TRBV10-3 CAISVDSNQPQHF
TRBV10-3 CAIRGLAGNNEQFF
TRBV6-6 CASSGLAGGRETQYF
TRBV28 CASSLGGSRTDTQYF
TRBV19 CASSSPAAGNTIYF
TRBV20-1 CSARRHTEAFF
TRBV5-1 CASSYERSNTGELFF
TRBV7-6 CASSLGSGPRVYYEQYF
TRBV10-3 CATQASLGTNTTYEQYF
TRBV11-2 CASSRDTRPNWYGYTF
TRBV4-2 CASSLGGGPDTQYF
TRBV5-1 CASSLGVHPSYNEQFF